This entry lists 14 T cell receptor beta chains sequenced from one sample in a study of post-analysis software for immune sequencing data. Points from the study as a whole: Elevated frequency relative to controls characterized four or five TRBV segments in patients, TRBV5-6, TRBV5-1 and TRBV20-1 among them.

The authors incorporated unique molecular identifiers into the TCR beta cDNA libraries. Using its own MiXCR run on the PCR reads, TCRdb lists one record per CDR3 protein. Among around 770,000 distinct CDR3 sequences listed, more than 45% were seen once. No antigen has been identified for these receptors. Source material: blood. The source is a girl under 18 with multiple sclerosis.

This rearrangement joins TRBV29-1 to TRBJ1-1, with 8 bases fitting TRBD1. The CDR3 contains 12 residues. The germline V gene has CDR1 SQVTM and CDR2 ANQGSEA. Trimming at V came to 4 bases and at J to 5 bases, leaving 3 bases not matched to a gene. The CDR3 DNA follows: TGCAGCGTTGCCAGGGGGCTAACTGAAGCTTTCTTT. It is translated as CSVARGLTEAFF. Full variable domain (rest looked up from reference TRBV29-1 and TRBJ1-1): SAVISQKPSRDICQRGTSLTIQCQVDSQVTMMFWYRQQPGQSLTLIATANQGSEATYESGFVIDKFPISRPNLTFSTLTVSNMSPEDSSIYLCSVARGLTEAFFGQGTRLTVV.

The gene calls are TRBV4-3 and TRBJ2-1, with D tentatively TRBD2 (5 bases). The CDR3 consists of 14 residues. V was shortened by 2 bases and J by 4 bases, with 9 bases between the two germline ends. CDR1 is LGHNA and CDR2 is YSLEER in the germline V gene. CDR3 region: CASSQRGEYNEQFF. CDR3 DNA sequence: TGCGCCAGCAGCCAACGGGGAGAATACAATGAGCAGTTCTTC.

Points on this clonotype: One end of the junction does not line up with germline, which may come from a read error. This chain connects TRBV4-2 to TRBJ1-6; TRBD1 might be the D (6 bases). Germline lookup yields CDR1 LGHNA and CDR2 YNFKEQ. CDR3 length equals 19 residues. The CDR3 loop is CASSQETRGKTPYNSPPHF. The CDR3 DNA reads TGTGCCAGCAGCCAAGAGACTAGGGGGAAAACACCCTATAATTCACCCCCCCACTTT.

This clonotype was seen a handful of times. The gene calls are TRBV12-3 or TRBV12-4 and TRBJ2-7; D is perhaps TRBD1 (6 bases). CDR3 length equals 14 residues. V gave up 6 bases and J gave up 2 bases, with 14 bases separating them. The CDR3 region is CASRPMGQTYEQYF. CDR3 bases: TGTGCCAGCAGGCCAATGGGACAAACCTACGAGCAGTACTTC.

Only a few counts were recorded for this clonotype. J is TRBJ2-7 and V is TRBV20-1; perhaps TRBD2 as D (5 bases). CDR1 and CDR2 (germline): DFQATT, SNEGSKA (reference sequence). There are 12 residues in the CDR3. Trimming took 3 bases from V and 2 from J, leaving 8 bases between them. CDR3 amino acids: CSASGNTYEQYF. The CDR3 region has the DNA TGCAGTGCTAGCGGGAACACCTACGAGCAGTACTTC.

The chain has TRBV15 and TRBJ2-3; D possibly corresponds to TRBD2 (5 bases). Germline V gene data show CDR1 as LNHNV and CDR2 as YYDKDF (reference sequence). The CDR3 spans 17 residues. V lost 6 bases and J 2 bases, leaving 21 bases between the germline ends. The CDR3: CATSTNLASSVTDTQYF. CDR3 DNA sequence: TGTGCCACCAGTACCAATCTGGCTAGCTCGGTCACAGATACGCAGTATTTT. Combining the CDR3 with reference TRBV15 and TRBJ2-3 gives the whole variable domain DAMVIQNPRYQVTQFGKPVTLSCSQTLNHNVMYWYQQKSSQAPKLLFHYYDKDFNNEADTPDNFQSRRPNTSFCFLDIRSPGLGDTAMYLCATSTNLASSVTDTQYFGPGTRLTVL.

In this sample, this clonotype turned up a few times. The CDR3 reads CASSFQRDDYYEQYF. CDR3 nucleotide sequence: TGTGCCAGCAGTTTTCAACGGGACGACTACTACGAGCAGTACTTC. The J gene is TRBJ2-7, the V gene TRBV27, with D perhaps assigned TRBD1 or TRBD2 (5 bases each). Germline V gives CDR1 MNHEY, CDR2 SMNVEV (reference sequence). This CDR3 comprises 15 residues. V gave up 3 bases and J gave up 3 bases, with 15 bases separating them.

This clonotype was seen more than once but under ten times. CDR3 in DNA: TGCAGTGCCCAGGAGGGGCCGCATGGCTACACCTTC. It codes for CSAQEGPHGYTF. The V call is TRBV20-1, the J call TRBJ1-2; D is possibly TRBD1 (5 bases). Trimming pared 6 bases from V and 6 bases from J, leaving 14 bases between. The V gene's germline CDR1 is DFQATT and CDR2 SNEGSKA (reference sequence). This CDR3 is 12 amino acids long.

In nucleotides, the CDR3 is TGTGCCAGCAGCCCTTTAAGGGTACTAGCGGGAGCTAGCTACAATGAGCAGTTCTTC. It translates to CASSPLRVLAGASYNEQFF. The chain uses TRBV7-2 and TRBJ2-1, with 11 bases aligning to TRBD2. J lost 3 bases, V lost 5 bases, and 15 bases had no gene match. Germline values: CDR1 SGHTA, CDR2 FQGNSA. The CDR3 spans 19 residues.

For the CDR3, the DNA is TGTGCCAGCAGTTCCGGGAACCACTACACCTTC. Translated, it gives CASSSGNHYTF. The chain uses TRBV27 and TRBJ1-2; no firm D call. V lost 4 bases and J lost 10, with 10 bases in between. CDR3 size: 11 residues. Germline V gives CDR1 MNHEY, CDR2 SMNVEV (reference sequence).

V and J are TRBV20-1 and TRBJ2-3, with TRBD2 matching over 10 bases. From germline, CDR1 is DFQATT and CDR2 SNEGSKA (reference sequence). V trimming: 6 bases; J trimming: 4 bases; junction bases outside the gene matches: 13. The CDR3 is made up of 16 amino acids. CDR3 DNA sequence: TGCAGTGCCAGTTCCGTAGCGGGAGGAAAAGCAGATACGCAGTATTTT. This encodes CSASSVAGGKADTQYF.

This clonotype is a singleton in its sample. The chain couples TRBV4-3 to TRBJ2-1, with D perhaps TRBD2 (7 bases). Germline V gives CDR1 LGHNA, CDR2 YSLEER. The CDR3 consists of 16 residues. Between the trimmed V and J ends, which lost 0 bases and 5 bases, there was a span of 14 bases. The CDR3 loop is CASSQERRGLDNEQFF. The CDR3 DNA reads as TGCGCCAGCAGCCAAGAGAGGCGGGGGCTCGACAATGAGCAGTTCTTC.

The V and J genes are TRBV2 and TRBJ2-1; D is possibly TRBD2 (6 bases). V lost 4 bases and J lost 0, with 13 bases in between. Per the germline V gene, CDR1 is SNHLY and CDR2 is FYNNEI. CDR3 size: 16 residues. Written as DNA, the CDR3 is TGTGCCAGCAGTGCTAGCGCTGAGACCTCCTACAATGAGCAGTTCTTC. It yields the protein CASSASAETSYNEQFF.

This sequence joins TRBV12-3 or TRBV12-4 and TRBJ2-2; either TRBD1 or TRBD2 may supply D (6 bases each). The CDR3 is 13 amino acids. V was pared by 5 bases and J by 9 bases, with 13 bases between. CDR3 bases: TGTGCCAGCAGTCCCTCGGGGGCCCGGGAGCTGTTTTTT. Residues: CASSPSGARELFF.